Shown below are 32 T cell receptor beta chains from a single sample sequenced in a study of vaccination effects on CD4 cells after COVID-19. On roughly day 10 of culture, CD4+ T cells were separated out. Vaccination of participants consisted of two doses of either the BNT162b2 or mRNA-1273 vaccine. TCRdb keeps only in-frame clones here, not all; method: immunoSEQ multiplex PCR. The sample holds around 69,000 clones, 70% to 85% seen once. Their antigen targets remain unknown. This specimen consisted of CD4+ T cells from PBMCs cultured without peptide, obtained after COVID-19 vaccination. All receptors come from a human donor who received a COVID-19 vaccine.

The chain joins TRBV5-6 to TRBJ2-1, with D perhaps matching TRBD1 (7 bases). The CDR3 runs 16 residues. V lost 1 base, J lost 7 bases, and 18 bases lay in between. The germline V gene has CDR1 SGHDT and CDR2 YYEEEE. Written as DNA, the CDR3 is TGTGCCAGCAGCTTGTTAGCAGGGGGGTCAACTAATGAGCAGTTCTTC. Translated, it gives CASSLLAGGSTNEQFF.

This chain uses TRBV27 with TRBJ2-1, with 7 bases matching TRBD2. J lost 6 bases, V lost 6 bases, and 20 bases had no gene match. The CDR3 is 18 amino acids. CDR1 and CDR2 (germline): MNHEY, SMNVEV (reference sequence). The CDR3 region has the DNA TGTGCCAGCAGGCCCAGCGGGGTGGAGAAGCGGACCCGCAATGAGCAGTTCTTC. It yields the protein CASRPSGVEKRTRNEQFF.

The CDR3 sequence is CASSQDYSGNGYTF. The CDR3 nucleotides read TGTGCCAGCAGCCAAGATTATTCAGGGAATGGCTACACCTTC. V usage is TRBV14 and J usage is TRBJ1-2; perhaps TRBD1 as D (5 bases). Germline-derived CDR1 and CDR2 are SGHDN and FVKESK. There are 14 residues in the CDR3. V lost 0 bases to trimming and J lost 6 bases, with 11 bases between them. Looking up the rest from reference TRBV14 and TRBJ1-2 gives the full variable domain: EAGVTQFPSHSVIEKGQTVTLRCDPISGHDNLYWYRRVMGKEIKFLLHFVKESKQDESGMPNNRFLAERTGGTYSTLKVQPAELEDSGVYFCASSQDYSGNGYTFGSGTRLTVV.

V gene TRBV6-5 combines with J gene TRBJ1-1, with TRBD1 matching 11 bases. The V gene's germline CDR1 is MNHEY and CDR2 SVGAGI. Trimming cost V 10 bases and J 5 bases; bases outside gene matches: 6. The CDR3 is 13 residues long. As DNA, the CDR3 is TGTGCCACTGTAGGACAGGGGGCTACTGAAGCTTTCTTT. Its translation is CATVGQGATEAFF.

J is TRBJ2-5 and V is TRBV4-2; the match to TRBD2 covers 13 bases. CDR3 length: 16 amino acids. Germline loops: CDR1 LGHNA, CDR2 YNFKEQ. V shed 0 bases, J shed 5 bases, and the junction held 3 bases outside the gene matches. The CDR3 sequence is CASSQDGTSGDETQYF. For the CDR3, the DNA is TGTGCCAGCAGCCAAGACGGGACTAGCGGGGATGAGACCCAGTACTTC.

In its sample, this clone was seen once. The J gene is TRBJ1-2, the V gene TRBV27, with D possibly being TRBD1 (6 bases). V lost 2 bases and J 6 bases, leaving 13 bases between the germline ends. The V gene's germline CDR1 is MNHEY and CDR2 SMNVEV (reference sequence). This CDR3 spans 14 amino acids. For the CDR3, the DNA is TGTGCCAGCAGTTTAAGGGGGGCGCAGGATGGCTACACCTTC. The encoded protein is CASSLRGAQDGYTF.

V is TRBV10-3 and J is TRBJ2-3; D is ambiguous. The length of the CDR3 is 14 residues. The V gene's germline CDR1 is ENHRY and CDR2 SYGVKD. V was clipped by 3 bases and J by 0 bases, with 7 bases between them. CDR3 nucleotide sequence: TGTGCCATCAGTGAACGGCGGAGCACAGATACGCAGTATTTT. This codes for CAISERRSTDTQYF.

The V gene is TRBV27, the J gene TRBJ2-5; the D gene is possibly TRBD2 (6 bases). Deletions cut 6 bases from V and 7 bases from J, with 21 bases between. This CDR3 comprises 15 residues. Germline V lookup: CDR1 MNHEY, CDR2 SMNVEV (reference sequence). The CDR3 here is CASRPGTSSSGTQYF. The CDR3 DNA follows: TGTGCCAGCAGACCCGGTACTAGCAGCAGTGGGACCCAGTACTTC.

This chain connects TRBV5-1 to TRBJ2-7; maybe TRBD2 (6 bases). The CDR3 totals 16 residues. V lost 6 bases to trimming and J lost 0 bases, with 19 bases between them. Germline values: CDR1 SGHRS, CDR2 YFSETQ. CDR3 amino acids: CASKGWVPTSSYEQYV. The CDR3 DNA reads TGCGCCAGCAAGGGCTGGGTTCCGACTAGCTCCTACGAGCAGTACGTC.

The gene calls are TRBV7-3 and TRBJ1-1, with D unresolved. Trimming removed 1 base from V and 1 base from J, with 4 bases in between. The CDR3 is 13 residues long. Germline values: CDR1 SGHTA, CDR2 FQGTGA. CDR3 in DNA: TGTGCCAGCAGCTTAAGGGGGAACACTGAAGCTTTCTTT. Translated: CASSLRGNTEAFF.

Comment on this clone: Mismatch with germline at one junction end may stem from a read error. The chain is built from TRBV18 and TRBJ1-1; weak D call: TRBD1 (5 bases). Germline lookup yields CDR1 KGHSH and CDR2 LQKENI. The CDR3 sequence is 17 residues long. The CDR3, as DNA: TGTGCCAGCTCACCACCGCGGGGGACTTTCTTGAAAACTGAAGCTTTCTTT. It encodes CASSPPRGTFLKTEAFF.

The chain joins TRBV5-1 to TRBJ2-5; possible D gene TRBD1, 6 bases. Germline loops: CDR1 SGHRS, CDR2 YFSETQ. CDR3 length: 14 amino acids. Trimming took off 5 bases at V and 4 bases at J, with 15 bases between the two ends. CDR3 in DNA: TGCGCCAGCAGGGACAGCCGTTGGGCAGAGACCCAGTACTTC. It yields the protein CASRDSRWAETQYF.

The chain links TRBV4-1 to TRBJ1-3; 7 positions match TRBD1. This CDR3 is 16 amino acids long. Germline CDR1 is MGHRA and CDR2 is YSYEKL. J gave up 0 bases and V 5 bases, and 7 bases lay outside the gene matches. CDR3 sequence: CASSVQGPSSGNTIYF. The CDR3 coding sequence is TGCGCCAGCAGCGTACAGGGGCCCAGCTCTGGAAACACCATATATTTT.

The V call is TRBV14, the J call TRBJ1-2; D is possibly TRBD1 (5 bases). The CDR3 has 13 amino acids. From germline, CDR1 is SGHDN and CDR2 FVKESK. The V gene lost 4 bases and the J gene lost 3 bases, with 9 bases spanning the gap. CDR3: CASSPDTDYGYTF. The CDR3 bases are TGTGCCAGCAGCCCGGACACAGACTATGGCTACACCTTC.

The chain is built from TRBV5-1 and TRBJ2-3, with D unclear. The CDR3 has 15 amino acids. The germline V gene encodes CDR1 SGHRS and CDR2 YFSETQ. Between the trimmed V and J ends, which lost 2 bases and 2 bases, there was a span of 12 bases. DNA of the CDR3: TGCGCCAGCAGCTTTGGGGTGGGAATCACAGATACGCAGTATTTT. Translated, it gives CASSFGVGITDTQYF.

The chain carries TRBV10-3 and TRBJ1-3; TRBD1 agrees at 10 bases. This CDR3 spans 16 amino acids. The V gene's germline CDR1 is ENHRY and CDR2 SYGVKD. V dropped 4 bases and J dropped 4; count of bases not matched to a gene: 7. The CDR3: CAISGGDRGGGNTIYF. DNA for the CDR3: TGTGCCATCAGTGGCGGGGACAGGGGAGGAGGAAACACCATATATTTT.

The chain carries TRBV5-1 and TRBJ1-6; 8 positions match TRBD1. Germline V CDR1 and CDR2: SGHRS, YFSETQ. Trimming removed 4 bases from V and 4 bases from J; junction bases left unmatched: 4. The CDR3 has 15 residues. For the CDR3, the DNA is TGCGCCAGCAGCGGGGGACAGGCGTATAATTCACCCCTCCACTTT. Translated: CASSGGQAYNSPLHF. The entire variable domain, with the rest obtained from reference TRBV5-1 and TRBJ1-6, is as follows: KAGVTQTPRYLIKTRGQQVTLSCSPISGHRSVSWYQQTPGQGLQFLFEYFSETQRNKGNFPGRFSGRQFSNSRSEMNVSTLELGDSALYLCASSGGQAYNSPLHFGNGTRLTVT.

The gene calls are TRBV28 and TRBJ2-1, with TRBD1 identical over 8 bases. V trimming: 4 bases; J trimming: 7 bases; junction bases outside the gene matches: 6. The CDR3 sequence is 14 residues long. Looked up from germline, CDR1 is MDHEN and CDR2 is SYDVKM. CDR3 DNA sequence: TGTGCCAGCAGTTCGACAGGGGAATGGAATGAGCAGTTCTTC. This translates into CASSSTGEWNEQFF.

The J gene is TRBJ1-6, the V gene TRBV28; D unresolved. Germline CDR1 reads MDHEN; CDR2 reads SYDVKM. The CDR3 sequence is 12 residues long. V lost 6 bases and J lost 19, with 19 bases in between. CDR3 coding DNA: TGTGCCAGCAGCTCCGATTGGGCCCGTGGTCACTTT. This gives the protein CASSSDWARGHF.

J is TRBJ2-3 and V is TRBV7-2, with 7 positions matching TRBD2. Looked up from germline, CDR1 is SGHTA and CDR2 is FQGNSA. The CDR3 runs 14 residues. V dropped 10 bases and J dropped 0; count of bases not matched to a gene: 7. The chain's CDR3 is CAISGSFSTDTQYF. The CDR3 coding sequence is TGTGCCATTAGCGGGTCCTTCAGCACAGATACGCAGTATTTT.

CDR3: CASSAGLEKETQYF. The CDR3 nucleotides read TGTGCCAGCAGCGCGGGACTAGAGAAAGAGACCCAGTACTTC. The rearrangement links TRBV9 to TRBJ2-5; 8 bases line up with TRBD2. The CDR3 has 14 amino acids. Trimming took 3 bases from V and 3 from J; bases not matched to a gene: 4. The V gene's germline CDR1 is SGDLS and CDR2 YYNGEE.

The chain carries TRBV25-1 and TRBJ1-5; 9 bases are shared with TRBD1. This CDR3 is built from 13 residues. CDR1 is MGHDK, CDR2 SYGVNS, per germline. V trimming: 8 bases; J trimming: 6 bases; junction bases outside the gene matches: 5. CDR3 in amino acids: CASPTGGFQPQHF. CDR3 in DNA: TGTGCCAGCCCGACAGGGGGTTTTCAGCCCCAGCATTTT.

The chain combines TRBV15 with TRBJ2-3; D gene ambiguous. V was clipped by 5 bases and J by 6 bases, with 18 bases between them. The CDR3 is made up of 15 amino acids. The V gene's germline CDR1 is LNHNV and CDR2 YYDKDF (reference sequence). The CDR3: CATSPRATIGDTQYF. The CDR3 DNA follows: TGTGCCACCAGCCCCCGGGCCACCATTGGGGATACGCAGTATTTT.

The CDR3 coding sequence is TGTGCCAGCAGTTTACGCAGGGAGTTCTCTGGAAACACCATATATTTT. Translated, it gives CASSLRREFSGNTIYF. The V and J genes are TRBV6-5 and TRBJ1-3; a possible D gene is TRBD1 (5 bases). Germline-derived CDR1 and CDR2 are MNHEY and SVGAGI. The V end lost 4 bases, the J end lost 0 bases, and 13 bases lay between the germline ends. The CDR3 contains 16 residues.

This clone was seen only a few times. This rearrangement joins TRBV7-3 to TRBJ2-2; D unresolved. The CDR3 is 13 amino acids. Germline CDR1 and CDR2: SGHTA and FQGTGA. V dropped 2 bases and J dropped 3 bases, with 4 bases sitting between them. CDR3 coding DNA: TGTGCCAGCAGCTTAGGGCACACCGGGGAGCTGTTTTTT. It yields the protein CASSLGHTGELFF.

The chain links TRBV29-1 to TRBJ2-3; possibly TRBD2 for D (6 bases). Trimming stripped 3 bases from V and 4 bases from J, with 17 bases between. This CDR3 contains 15 residues. The germline CDR1 and CDR2 sequences are SQVTM and ANQGSEA. The CDR3 protein is CSVEGGAVLPDTQYF. Written as DNA, the CDR3 is TGCAGCGTTGAGGGCGGGGCAGTCCTCCCAGATACGCAGTATTTT.

V usage is TRBV18 and J usage is TRBJ1-1; D gene uncertain. The CDR3 totals 13 residues. Germline CDR1 KGHSH, CDR2 LQKENI. Trimming took off 3 bases at V and 0 bases at J, with 5 bases between the two ends. This CDR3 is CASSPGMNTEAFF. The CDR3 DNA reads as TGTGCCAGCTCACCGGGGATGAACACTGAAGCTTTCTTT.

The CDR3 DNA reads as TGCGCCAGCAGCTTGGGGGACAGCACAGATACGCAGTATTTT. Protein: CASSLGDSTDTQYF. The J gene is TRBJ2-3, the V gene TRBV5-1; D is perhaps TRBD1 or TRBD2 (5 bases each). CDR3 length equals 14 residues. Germline CDR1 SGHRS, CDR2 YFSETQ. V was cut by 0 bases and J by 0 bases, with 5 bases left in between.

V gene TRBV20-1 combines with J gene TRBJ1-4; D not certain. Trimming left V 3 bases short and J 10 bases short, with 15 bases between. The CDR3 contains 13 residues. The germline gives CDR1 DFQATT, CDR2 SNEGSKA (reference sequence). CDR3 in DNA: TGCAGTGCTAGTCTCGAGGGCTTCGGAAAACTGTTTTTT. As protein: CSASLEGFGKLFF.

The chain uses TRBV7-9 and TRBJ2-7, with 7 bases fitting TRBD1. Germline V gives CDR1 SEHNR, CDR2 FQNEAQ (reference sequence). J gave up 0 bases and V 4 bases, and 15 bases lay outside the gene matches. The CDR3 length is 18 residues. CDR3 bases: TGTGCCAGCAGCTCCCGGGACAGACCTTTCCCCCACTCCTACGAGCAGTACGTC. This codes for CASSSRDRPFPHSYEQYV.

This clone was observed once. The CDR3 sequence is CASSITGLGEQFF. The CDR3 nucleotides are TGTGCCAGTAGTATCACGGGCTTGGGTGAGCAGTTCTTC. This chain connects TRBV19 to TRBJ2-1; no clear D. The CDR3 contains 13 residues. Germline CDR1 is LNHDA and CDR2 is SQIVND (reference sequence). V was pared by 3 bases and J by 9 bases, with 12 bases between.

The rearrangement links TRBV15 to TRBJ2-2, with 10 bases aligning to TRBD1. CDR3 size: 16 residues. V gave up 9 bases and J gave up 4 bases; unmatched junction bases: 11. Germline-derived CDR1 and CDR2 are LNHNV and YYDKDF (reference sequence). The DNA of the CDR3 is TGTGCCACGACATCTCCCGGGACAGGGGTCACCGGGGAGCTGTTTTTT. Its protein is CATTSPGTGVTGELFF. Drawing the rest from reference TRBV15 and TRBJ2-2, the complete variable domain is DAMVIQNPRYQVTQFGKPVTLSCSQTLNHNVMYWYQQKSSQAPKLLFHYYDKDFNNEADTPDNFQSRRPNTSFCFLDIRSPGLGDTAMYLCATTSPGTGVTGELFFGEGSRLTVL.